A single sample is the source of the 16 T cell receptor beta chains below, sequenced in a study of T cells in Graves' hyperthyroidism and ophthalmopathy. Amplification targeted TCR beta CDR3 regions from RNA transcripts. During a first-round RT-PCR of the TCR CDR3, the HTBI primer set was used. One entry per CDR3 protein, called by TCRdb with MiXCR from the multiplex PCR reads. The sample records over 700,000 distinct CDR3 sequences, about a third being singletons. The specimen was blood. These receptors all stem from a woman aged 40 to 50 with Graves' hyperthyroidism.

The gene calls are TRBV19 and TRBJ1-1; D gene ambiguous. The length of the CDR3 is 18 residues. Trimming pared 0 bases from V and 0 bases from J, leaving 17 bases between. The germline CDR1 and CDR2 sequences are LNHDA and SQIVND (reference sequence). The CDR3 spells CASSIDRYRRMMNTEAFF. DNA for the CDR3: TGTGCCAGTAGTATAGATCGTTATCGACGGATGATGAACACTGAAGCTTTCTTT.

About this clonotype itself: Since no conserved phenylalanine or tryptophan closes the CDR3, a read error is the likely cause. The DNA is left out, because the CDR3 cannot be placed on it with certainty; the CDR3 is given as TCRdb lists it. This rearrangement joins TRBV7-9 to TRBJ2-1; the tabulated D call, TRBD1, remains unverified against the DNA. Germline V gene lookup returns CDR1 SEHNR and CDR2 FQNEAQ (reference sequence). Including both end residues, the CDR3 is 14 amino acids long. The CDR3 spells CASSGPGGGNEQTL.

The chain has TRBV7-9 and TRBJ2-5; D unclear. The J call may be in error: the DNA end matches TRBJ2-4 better. CDR1 and CDR2 (germline): SEHNR, FQNEAQ (reference sequence). This CDR3 region has 14 residues. This chain's CDR3 is CASSPNGDKNIQYF. The CDR3 DNA sequence: TGTGCCAGCAGCCCCAATGGGGATAAAAACATTCAGTACTTC.

The chain recombines TRBV6-5 with TRBJ2-7; no reliable D call. Germline CDR1 MNHEY, CDR2 SVGAGI. The V and J ends lost 3 bases and 3 bases respectively, with 12 bases between them. The CDR3 sequence is 14 residues long. The CDR3 region is CASSYGPLDYEQYF. For the CDR3, the DNA is TGTGCCAGCAGTTATGGACCGTTGGACTACGAGCAGTACTTC.

The chain couples TRBV30 to TRBJ1-1, with D hard to call. CDR1 and CDR2 (germline): GTSNPN, SVGIG (reference sequence). The CDR3 runs 10 residues. Trimming stripped 1 base from V and 14 bases from J, with 11 bases between. The CDR3 DNA sequence: TGTGCCTGGAGTGGGCTCGGGGAATTCTTT. Its protein is CAWSGLGEFF.

The chain is built from TRBV20-1 and TRBJ2-1; D might be TRBD2 (6 bases). CDR1 is DFQATT and CDR2 is SNEGSKA in the germline V gene (reference sequence). Between the trimmed V and J ends, which lost 6 bases and 6 bases, there was a span of 24 bases. This CDR3 spans 16 amino acids. The CDR3 DNA sequence: TGCAGTGCGGATGTGGCGGGGACGGCGGGTTCCAATGAGCAGTTCTTC. This translates into CSADVAGTAGSNEQFF.

The V call is TRBV25-1, the J call TRBJ1-5; 7 bases align to TRBD1. The trim removed 11 bases at V and 6 bases at J, leaving 7 bases unmatched. The CDR3 length is 12 residues. The germline V gene encodes CDR1 MGHDK and CDR2 SYGVNS. The CDR3, as DNA: TGTGCCCACAGGGGCGAGGGTCAGCCCCAGCATTTT. Its translation: CAHRGEGQPQHF. Supplemented by reference TRBV25-1 and TRBJ1-5, the full variable domain reads EADIYQTPRYLVIGTGKKITLECSQTMGHDKMYWYQQDPGMELHLIHYSYGVNSTEKGDLSSESTVSRIRTEHFPLTLESARPSHTSQYLCAHRGEGQPQHFGDGTRLSIL.

This clonotype was counted ten times or more. The J gene is TRBJ2-7, the V gene TRBV19; 9 bases are shared with TRBD2. The V gene end was trimmed by 4 bases and the J gene end by 5 bases; junction bases not matched to a gene: 6. CDR1 is LNHDA, CDR2 SQIVND, per germline (reference sequence). The CDR3 length is 14 residues. The CDR3, as DNA: TGTGCCAGTAGTACCGGGACTAGCTGGGACGAGCAGTACTTC. Its translation is CASSTGTSWDEQYF. Full variable domain (outside the CDR3, taken from reference TRBV19 and TRBJ2-7): DGGITQSPKYLFRKEGQNVTLSCEQNLNHDAMYWYRQDPGQGLRLIYYSQIVNDFQKGDIAEGYSVSREKKESFPLTVTSAQKNPTAFYLCASSTGTSWDEQYFGPGTRLTVT.

The rearrangement joins TRBV24-1 to TRBJ2-7, with D perhaps TRBD1 (5 bases). The CDR3 is made up of 18 amino acids. Germline CDR1 and CDR2: KGHDR and SFDVKD. The ends were cut back, 11 bases at V and 2 bases at J, with 30 bases in the middle. CDR3 protein: CASSQDILKAGRTYEQYF. CDR3 coding DNA: TGTGCCAGCAGCCAAGATATTCTCAAGGCAGGGCGAACCTACGAGCAGTACTTC.

The CDR3 DNA sequence: TGTGCCAGCAGCGTAGGGACAGGGGCCAACGTCCTGACTTTC. Translation: CASSVGTGANVLTF. The chain couples TRBV9 to TRBJ2-6; tentatively, D is TRBD1 (5 bases). From germline, CDR1 is SGDLS and CDR2 YYNGEE. The CDR3 is 14 amino acids. Trimming removed 0 bases at V and 4 bases at J, with 5 bases between.

This clonotype was seen ten or more times. The chain recombines TRBV3-1 with TRBJ1-1; D gene ambiguous. Germline values: CDR1 LGHDT, CDR2 YNNKEL (reference sequence). The ends were cut back, 2 bases at V and 2 bases at J, with 9 bases in the middle. This CDR3 has 14 residues. The CDR3 protein is CASSQQLGNTEAFF. The DNA for the CDR3 is TGTGCCAGCAGCCAACAGTTAGGTAACACTGAAGCTTTCTTT.

The chain employs TRBV19 and TRBJ1-5; TRBD1 matches 7 bases. Germline V lookup: CDR1 LNHDA, CDR2 SQIVND (reference sequence). The CDR3 runs to 16 residues. Losses at the gene ends were 6 bases for V and 2 bases for J; bases not matched to a gene: 10. In DNA, the CDR3 is TGTGCCAGTAGGCAACAGGGGATTTGGGGCAATCAGCCCCAGCATTTT. Amino acid sequence: CASRQQGIWGNQPQHF.

A few counts support this clonotype. This chain joins TRBV12-3 or TRBV12-4 and TRBJ2-7, with 7 bases lining up with TRBD2. The CDR3 length is 14 residues. Trimming took 3 bases from V and 2 from J; bases not matched to a gene: 4. The CDR3 here is CASSFSSGTYEQYF. Here the CDR3 DNA reads TGTGCCAGCAGTTTCTCTAGCGGTACCTACGAGCAGTACTTC.

V gene TRBV12-3 or TRBV12-4 combines with J gene TRBJ2-7, with 9 bases lining up with TRBD1. The CDR3 runs to 16 residues. V shed 6 bases and J 3 bases; nucleotides not matched to a gene: 12. The CDR3 region has the DNA TGTGCCAGCAGCCAGCCCCGGGACAGGGTAGGCTACGAGCAGTACTTC. As protein: CASSQPRDRVGYEQYF.

This clonotype was seen many times. The rearrangement uses TRBV5-1 and TRBJ1-2; D remains ambiguous. V was clipped by 0 bases and J by 4 bases, with 7 bases between them. CDR1 is SGHRS, CDR2 YFSETQ, per germline. The CDR3 spans 13 residues. The CDR3 sequence: CASSLEVPYGYTF. Written as DNA, the CDR3 is TGCGCCAGCAGCTTGGAAGTCCCCTATGGCTACACCTTC.

This clonotype was recorded at least ten times. This sequence joins TRBV10-2 and TRBJ1-2, with D perhaps TRBD1 (6 bases). V lost 2 bases and J 7 bases, leaving 14 bases between the germline ends. The germline CDR1 and CDR2 sequences are WSHSY and SAAADI. The CDR3 covers 14 residues. The DNA of the CDR3 is TGCGCCAGCAGTGAGCCTGACACAGGGAGTGGCTACACCTTC. It is translated as CASSEPDTGSGYTF.